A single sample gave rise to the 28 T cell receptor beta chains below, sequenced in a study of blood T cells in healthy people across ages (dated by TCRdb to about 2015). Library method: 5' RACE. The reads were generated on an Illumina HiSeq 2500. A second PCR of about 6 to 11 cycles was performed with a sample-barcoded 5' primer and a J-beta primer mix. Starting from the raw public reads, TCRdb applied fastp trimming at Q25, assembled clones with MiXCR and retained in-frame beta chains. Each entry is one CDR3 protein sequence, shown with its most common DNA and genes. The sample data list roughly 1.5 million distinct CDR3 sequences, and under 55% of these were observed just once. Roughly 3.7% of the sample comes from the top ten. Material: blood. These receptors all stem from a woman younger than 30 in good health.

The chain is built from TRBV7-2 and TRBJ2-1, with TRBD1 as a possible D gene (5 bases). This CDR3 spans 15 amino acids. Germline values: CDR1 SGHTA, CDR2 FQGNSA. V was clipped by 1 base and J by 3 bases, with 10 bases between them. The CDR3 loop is CASSLGVGVYNEQFF. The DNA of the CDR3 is TGTGCCAGCAGCTTAGGGGTAGGGGTCTACAATGAGCAGTTCTTC.

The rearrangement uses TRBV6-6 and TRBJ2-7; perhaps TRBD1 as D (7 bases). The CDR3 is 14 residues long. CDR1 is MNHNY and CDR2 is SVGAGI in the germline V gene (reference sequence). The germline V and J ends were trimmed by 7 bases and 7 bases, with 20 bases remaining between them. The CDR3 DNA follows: TGTGCCAGCAAAAAAACCAGGGGGGCTAAGGAGCAGTACTTC. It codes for CASKKTRGAKEQYF.

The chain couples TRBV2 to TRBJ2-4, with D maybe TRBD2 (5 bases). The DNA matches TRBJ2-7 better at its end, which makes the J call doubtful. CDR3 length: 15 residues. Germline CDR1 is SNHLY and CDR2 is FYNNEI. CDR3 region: CASSPQEVQRYEQYF. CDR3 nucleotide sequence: TGTGCCAGCAGCCCCCAGGAGGTACAGCGGTACGAGCAGTACTTC.

The CDR3 DNA sequence: TGCAGTGCTCTTAATCCGGGACGTTTAACCTACGAGCAGTACTTC. Translating it yields CSALNPGRLTYEQYF. The V call is TRBV20-1, the J call TRBJ2-7; D may match TRBD1 or TRBD2 (5 bases each). CDR1 is DFQATT, CDR2 SNEGSKA, per germline (reference sequence). CDR3 length: 15 amino acids. With 5 bases removed from V and 2 bases from J, the gap between germline ends came to 19 bases.

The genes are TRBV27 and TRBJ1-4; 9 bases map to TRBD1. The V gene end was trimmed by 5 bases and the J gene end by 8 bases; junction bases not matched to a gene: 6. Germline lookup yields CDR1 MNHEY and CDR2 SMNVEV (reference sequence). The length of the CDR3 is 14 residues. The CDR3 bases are TGTGCCAGCAGTCCACAGGGGGCGAGGGAAAAACTGTTTTTT. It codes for CASSPQGAREKLFF.

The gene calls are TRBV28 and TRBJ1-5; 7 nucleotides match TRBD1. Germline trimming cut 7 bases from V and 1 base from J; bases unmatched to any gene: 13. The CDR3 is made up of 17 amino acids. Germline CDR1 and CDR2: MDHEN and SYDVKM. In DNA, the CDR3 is TGTGCCAGCACCCCCCGACAGGGTTGGGAAAGCAATCAGCCCCAGCATTTT. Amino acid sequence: CASTPRQGWESNQPQHF.

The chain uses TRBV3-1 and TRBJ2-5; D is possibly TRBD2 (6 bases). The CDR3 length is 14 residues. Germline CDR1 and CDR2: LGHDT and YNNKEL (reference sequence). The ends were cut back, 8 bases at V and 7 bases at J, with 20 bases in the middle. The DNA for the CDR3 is TGTGCCAGCGCTCACCGGGACTCGGAGAGGACCCAGTACTTC. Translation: CASAHRDSERTQYF.

CDR3 nucleotide sequence: TGTGCCAGCAGCCAAGGAGCGGGGAGCGATGAGCAGTTCTTC. This translates into CASSQGAGSDEQFF. This chain joins TRBV3-1 and TRBJ2-1; 7 nucleotides match TRBD2. CDR3 length: 14 amino acids. Per the germline V gene, CDR1 is LGHDT and CDR2 is YNNKEL (reference sequence). V gave up 1 base and J gave up 8 bases; unmatched junction bases: 5.

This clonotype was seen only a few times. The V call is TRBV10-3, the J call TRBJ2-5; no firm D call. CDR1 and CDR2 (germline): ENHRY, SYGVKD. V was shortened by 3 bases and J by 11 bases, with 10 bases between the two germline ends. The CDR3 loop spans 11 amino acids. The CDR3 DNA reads TGTGCCATCAGTGACTCGAATGAGCAGTACTTC. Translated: CAISDSNEQYF.

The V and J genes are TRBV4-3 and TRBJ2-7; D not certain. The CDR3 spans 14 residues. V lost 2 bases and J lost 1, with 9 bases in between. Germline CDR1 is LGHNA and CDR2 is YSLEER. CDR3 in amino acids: CASSQSVPSYEQYF. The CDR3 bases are TGCGCCAGCAGCCAAAGCGTTCCTTCCTACGAGCAGTACTTC.

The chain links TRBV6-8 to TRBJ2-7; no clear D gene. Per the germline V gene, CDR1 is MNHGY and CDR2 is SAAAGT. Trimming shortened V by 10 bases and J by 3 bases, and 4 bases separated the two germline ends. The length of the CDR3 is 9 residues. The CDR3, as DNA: TGTGCCATTATCTACGAGCAGTACTTC. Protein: CAIIYEQYF.

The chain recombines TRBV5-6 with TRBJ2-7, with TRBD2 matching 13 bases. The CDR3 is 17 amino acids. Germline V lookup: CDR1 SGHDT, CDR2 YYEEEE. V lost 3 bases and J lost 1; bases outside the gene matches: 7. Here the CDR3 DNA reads TGTGCCAGCAGCTGCGGACTAGCGGGGGACCAATCCTACGAGCAGTACTTC. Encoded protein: CASSCGLAGDQSYEQYF.

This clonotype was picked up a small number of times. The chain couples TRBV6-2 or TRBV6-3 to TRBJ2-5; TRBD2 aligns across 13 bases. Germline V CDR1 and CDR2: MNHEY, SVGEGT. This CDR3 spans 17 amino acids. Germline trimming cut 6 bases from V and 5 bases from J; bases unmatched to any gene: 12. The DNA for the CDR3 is TGTGCCAGCAGGAGTGGATGGACTAGCGGGAGTTCGGAGACCCAGTACTTC. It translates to CASRSGWTSGSSETQYF.

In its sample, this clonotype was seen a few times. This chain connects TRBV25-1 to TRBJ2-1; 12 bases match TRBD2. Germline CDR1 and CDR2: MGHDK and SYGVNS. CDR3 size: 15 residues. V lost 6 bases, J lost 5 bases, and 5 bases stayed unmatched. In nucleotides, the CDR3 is TGTGCCAGCAGCCCTAGCGGGAGGGGAGACAATGAGCAGTTCTTC. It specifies CASSPSGRGDNEQFF. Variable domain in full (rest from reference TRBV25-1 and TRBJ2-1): EADIYQTPRYLVIGTGKKITLECSQTMGHDKMYWYQQDPGMELHLIHYSYGVNSTEKGDLSSESTVSRIRTEHFPLTLESARPSHTSQYLCASSPSGRGDNEQFFGPGTRLTVL.

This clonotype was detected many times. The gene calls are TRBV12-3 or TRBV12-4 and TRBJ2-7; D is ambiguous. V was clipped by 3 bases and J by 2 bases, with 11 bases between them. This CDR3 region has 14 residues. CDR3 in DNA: TGTGCCAGCAGTTTGAGCTCTTCCACCTACGAGCAGTACTTC. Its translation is CASSLSSSTYEQYF.

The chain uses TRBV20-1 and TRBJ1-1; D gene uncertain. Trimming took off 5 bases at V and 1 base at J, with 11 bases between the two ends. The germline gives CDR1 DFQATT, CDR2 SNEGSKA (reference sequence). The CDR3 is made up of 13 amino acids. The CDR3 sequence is CSAWETGNTEAFF. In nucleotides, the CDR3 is TGCAGTGCTTGGGAGACGGGGAACACTGAAGCTTTCTTT.

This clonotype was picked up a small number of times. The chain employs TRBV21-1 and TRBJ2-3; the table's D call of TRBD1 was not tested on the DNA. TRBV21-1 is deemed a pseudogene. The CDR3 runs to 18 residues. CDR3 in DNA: TGTGCCAGCAGCGAGCCGGGAATCACACACGGGAACACAGATACGCAGTATTTT. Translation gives CASSEPGITHGNTDTQYF.

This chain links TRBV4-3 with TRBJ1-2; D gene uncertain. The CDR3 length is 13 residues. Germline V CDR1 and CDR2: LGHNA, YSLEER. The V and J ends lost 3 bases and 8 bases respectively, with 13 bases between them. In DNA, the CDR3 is TGCGCCAGCAGCCATAACAGTCGTGAAGGCTACACCTTC. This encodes CASSHNSREGYTF.

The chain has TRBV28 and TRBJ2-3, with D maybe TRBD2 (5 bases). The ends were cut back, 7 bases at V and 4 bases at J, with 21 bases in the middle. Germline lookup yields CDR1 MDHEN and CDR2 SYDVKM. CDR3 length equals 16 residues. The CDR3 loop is CASKLTRRGFSDTQYF. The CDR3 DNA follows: TGTGCCAGCAAACTAACACGACGAGGGTTCTCAGATACGCAGTATTTT.

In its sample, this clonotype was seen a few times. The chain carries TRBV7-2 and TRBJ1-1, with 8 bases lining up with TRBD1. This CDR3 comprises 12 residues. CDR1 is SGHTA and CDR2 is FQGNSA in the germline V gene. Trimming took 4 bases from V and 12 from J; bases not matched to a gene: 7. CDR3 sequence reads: CASSYGQGVSFF. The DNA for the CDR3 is TGTGCCAGCAGCTACGGACAGGGAGTGTCTTTCTTT.

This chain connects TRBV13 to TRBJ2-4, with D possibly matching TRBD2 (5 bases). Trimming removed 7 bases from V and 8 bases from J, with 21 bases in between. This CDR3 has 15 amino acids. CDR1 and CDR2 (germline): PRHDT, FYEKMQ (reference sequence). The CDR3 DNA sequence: TGTGCCAGCACCGAAAGTTGGGGAGCAAACGACATTCAGTACTTC. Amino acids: CASTESWGANDIQYF.

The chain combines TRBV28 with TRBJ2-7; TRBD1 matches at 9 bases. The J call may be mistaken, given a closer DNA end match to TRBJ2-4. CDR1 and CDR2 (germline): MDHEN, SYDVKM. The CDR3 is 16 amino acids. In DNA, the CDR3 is TGTGCCAGCAGTGTATCCGGGACAGGGACGGAAAACATTCAGTACTTC. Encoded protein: CASSVSGTGTENIQYF.

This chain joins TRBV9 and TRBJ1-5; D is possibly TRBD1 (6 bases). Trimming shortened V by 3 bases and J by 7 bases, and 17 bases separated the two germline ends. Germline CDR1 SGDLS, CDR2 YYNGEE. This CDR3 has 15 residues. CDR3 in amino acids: CASSAGAGVLQPQHF. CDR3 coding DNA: TGTGCCAGCAGCGCCGGGGCAGGGGTTCTGCAGCCCCAGCATTTT.

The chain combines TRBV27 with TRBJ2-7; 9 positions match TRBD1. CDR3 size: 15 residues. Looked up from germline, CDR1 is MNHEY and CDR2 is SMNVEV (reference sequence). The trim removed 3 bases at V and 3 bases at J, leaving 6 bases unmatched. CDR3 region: CASSFTGTGNYEQYF. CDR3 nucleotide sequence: TGTGCCAGCAGTTTCACCGGGACAGGGAACTACGAGCAGTACTTC.

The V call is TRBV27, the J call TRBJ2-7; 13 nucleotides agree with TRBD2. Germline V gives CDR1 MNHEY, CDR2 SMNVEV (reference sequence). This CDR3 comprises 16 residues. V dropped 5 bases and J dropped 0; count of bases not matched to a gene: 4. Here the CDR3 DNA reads TGTGCCAGCAGTCCCGGGACTAGCGGGAACTCCTACGAGCAGTACTTC. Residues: CASSPGTSGNSYEQYF.

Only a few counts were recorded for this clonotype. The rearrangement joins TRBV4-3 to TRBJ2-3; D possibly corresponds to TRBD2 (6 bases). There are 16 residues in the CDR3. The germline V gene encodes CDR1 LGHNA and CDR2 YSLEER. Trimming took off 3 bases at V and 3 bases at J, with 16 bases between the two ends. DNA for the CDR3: TGCGCCAGCAGCCACTCGACGCGGGGCCCAACAGATACGCAGTATTTT. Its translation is CASSHSTRGPTDTQYF.

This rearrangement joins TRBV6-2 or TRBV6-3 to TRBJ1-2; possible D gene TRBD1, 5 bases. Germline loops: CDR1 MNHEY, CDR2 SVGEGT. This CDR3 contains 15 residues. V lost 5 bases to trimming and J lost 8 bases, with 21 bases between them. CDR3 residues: CASSDTGTLGRGYTF. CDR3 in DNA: TGTGCCAGCAGTGATACCGGGACTCTGGGAAGGGGCTACACCTTC.

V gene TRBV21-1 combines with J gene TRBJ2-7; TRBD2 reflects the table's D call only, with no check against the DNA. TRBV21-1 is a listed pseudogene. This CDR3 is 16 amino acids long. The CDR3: CASSKVRLADSYEQYF. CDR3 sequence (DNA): TGTGCCAGCAGCAAAGTTCGGCTAGCGGATTCCTACGAGCAGTACTTC.